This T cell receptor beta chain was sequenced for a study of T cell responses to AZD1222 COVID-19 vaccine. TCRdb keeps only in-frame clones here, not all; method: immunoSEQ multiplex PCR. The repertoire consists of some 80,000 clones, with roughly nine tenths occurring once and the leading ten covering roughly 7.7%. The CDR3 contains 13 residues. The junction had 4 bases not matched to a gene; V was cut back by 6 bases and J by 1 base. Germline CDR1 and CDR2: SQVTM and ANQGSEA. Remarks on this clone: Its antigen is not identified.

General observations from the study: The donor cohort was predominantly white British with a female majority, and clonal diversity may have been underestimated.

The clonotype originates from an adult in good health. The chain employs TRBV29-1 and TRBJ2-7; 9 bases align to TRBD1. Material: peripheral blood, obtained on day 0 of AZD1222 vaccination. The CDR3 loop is CSVTGTGSYEQYF. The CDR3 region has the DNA TGCAGCGTCACCGGGACAGGGTCCTACGAGCAGTACTTC.